This entry features one T cell receptor (beta chain) sequence. Its specificity is unknown. The data belong to a study of T cells in Graves' hyperthyroidism and ophthalmopathy. Exclusion of a patient resulted from uncontrolled infection, other autoimmune disease, pregnancy or lactation. Amplification of TCR beta CDR3 regions used RNA as the template. Researchers ran a first-round RT-PCR on the TCR CDR3 using the HTBI primer set. TCRdb reprocessed the multiplex PCR reads via MiXCR and lists one record per CDR3 protein. The sample records more than 500,000 distinct CDR3 sequences, more than 45% being singletons. CDR1 SSHAT and CDR2 FNYEAQ come from the germline V gene (reference sequence). There are 12 residues in the CDR3. Whole-study results and caveats: Within blood appeared most thyroid clonotypes that had expanded above 0.001. Model-based prediction identified ophthalmopathy a median 6.5 months prior to its onset.

The chain combines TRBV7-7 with TRBJ1-5; D is possibly TRBD1 (6 bases). Material for sequencing was peripheral blood or thyroid tissue (not recorded which). The origin of this receptor is an adult woman with Graves' disease, either hyperthyroidism or ophthalmopathy (not recorded which). The DNA for the CDR3 is TGTGCTAGTTGGACAGTTAATCAGCCCCAGCATTTT. This encodes CASWTVNQPQHF.